This T cell receptor (beta chain) was observed in a study of cytotoxic CD8 clonotypes in ibrutinib-treated CLL. Findings and limits, study-wide: A difference in sampling times existed between sustained-remission and progressing patients.

Germline V gives CDR1 LGHNA, CDR2 YNFKEQ. The CDR3 is 17 residues long. V shed 0 bases, J shed 0 bases, and the junction held 7 bases outside the gene matches. This clone was detected a few times. Its antigen is not identified. Data came from immunoSEQ multiplex PCR; TCRdb stores just in-frame clones and leaves some out. The repertoire has about 200,000 clones, roughly 79% of them found once; the top ten carry over 9.5%. The genes are TRBV4-2 and TRBJ2-7; TRBD2 aligns across 8 bases. This receptor was taken from a human donor with chronic lymphocytic leukemia. Sample: PBMCs, taken after 12 months of ibrutinib treatment. The CDR3 is CASSQDKGGRSSYEQYF. CDR3 DNA: TGTGCCAGCAGCCAAGATAAAGGCGGGAGGAGCTCCTACGAGCAGTACTTC.